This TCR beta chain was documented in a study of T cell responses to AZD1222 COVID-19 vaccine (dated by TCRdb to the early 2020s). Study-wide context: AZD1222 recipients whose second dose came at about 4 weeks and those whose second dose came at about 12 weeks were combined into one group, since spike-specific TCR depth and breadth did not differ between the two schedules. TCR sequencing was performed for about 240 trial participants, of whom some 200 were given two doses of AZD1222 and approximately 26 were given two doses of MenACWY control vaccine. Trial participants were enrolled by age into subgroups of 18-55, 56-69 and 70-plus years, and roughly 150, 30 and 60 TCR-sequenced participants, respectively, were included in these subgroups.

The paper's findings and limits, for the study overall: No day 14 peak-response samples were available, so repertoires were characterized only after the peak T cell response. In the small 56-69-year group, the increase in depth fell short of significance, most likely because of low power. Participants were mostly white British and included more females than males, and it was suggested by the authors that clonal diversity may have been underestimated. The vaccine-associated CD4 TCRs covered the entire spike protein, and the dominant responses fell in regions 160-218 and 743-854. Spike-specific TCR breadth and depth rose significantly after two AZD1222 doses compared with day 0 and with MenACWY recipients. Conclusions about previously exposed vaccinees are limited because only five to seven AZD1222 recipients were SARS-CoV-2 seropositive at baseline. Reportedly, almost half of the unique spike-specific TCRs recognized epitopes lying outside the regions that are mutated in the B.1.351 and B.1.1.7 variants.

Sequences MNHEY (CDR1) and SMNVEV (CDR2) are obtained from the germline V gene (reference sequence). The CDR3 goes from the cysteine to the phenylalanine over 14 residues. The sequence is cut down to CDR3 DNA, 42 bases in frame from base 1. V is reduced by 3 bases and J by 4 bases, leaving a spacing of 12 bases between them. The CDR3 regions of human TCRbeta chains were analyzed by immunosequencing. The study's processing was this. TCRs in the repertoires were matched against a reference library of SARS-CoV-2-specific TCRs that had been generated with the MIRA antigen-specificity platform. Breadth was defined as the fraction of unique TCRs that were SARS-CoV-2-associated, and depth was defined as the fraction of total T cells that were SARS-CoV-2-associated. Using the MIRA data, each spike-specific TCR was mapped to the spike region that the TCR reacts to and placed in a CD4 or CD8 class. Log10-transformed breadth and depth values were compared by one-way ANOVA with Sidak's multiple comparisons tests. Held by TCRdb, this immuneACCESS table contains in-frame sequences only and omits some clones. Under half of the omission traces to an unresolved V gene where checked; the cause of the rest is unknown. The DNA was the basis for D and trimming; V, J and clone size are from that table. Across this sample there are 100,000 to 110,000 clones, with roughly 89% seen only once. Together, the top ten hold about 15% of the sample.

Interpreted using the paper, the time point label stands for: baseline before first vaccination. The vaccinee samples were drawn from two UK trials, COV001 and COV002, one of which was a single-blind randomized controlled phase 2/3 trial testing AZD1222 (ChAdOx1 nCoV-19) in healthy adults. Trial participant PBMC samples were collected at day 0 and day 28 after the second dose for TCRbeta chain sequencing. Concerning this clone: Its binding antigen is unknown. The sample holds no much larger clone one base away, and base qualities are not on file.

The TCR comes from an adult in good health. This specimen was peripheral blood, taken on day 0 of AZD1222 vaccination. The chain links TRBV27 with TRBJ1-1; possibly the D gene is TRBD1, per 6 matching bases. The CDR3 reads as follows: CASSFQGIGTEAFF. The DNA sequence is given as TGTGCCAGCAGTTTCCAGGGGATCGGCACTGAAGCTTTCTTT.